Below are 2 T cell receptor beta chains sequenced from a single sample in a study of cytomegalovirus exposure and HLA in healthy donors. Libraries were prepared by immunoSEQ multiplex PCR; TCRdb keeps only in-frame clonotypes and omits some of them. Of about 65,000 clones in the sample, 90% to 95% were seen once. What was sequenced was PBMCs. The source is a woman aged 18-30 years in good health and CMV-seronegative.

In nucleotides, the CDR3 is TGTGCCAGCTCGACTAGCGGGACAAGGGAGCAGTTCTTC. The encoded protein is CASSTSGTREQFF. The genes are TRBV6-5 and TRBJ2-1, with 11 bases fitting TRBD2. Germline trimming cut 8 bases from V and 10 bases from J; bases unmatched to any gene: 7. Germline V CDR1 and CDR2: MNHEY, SVGAGI. This CDR3 region has 13 residues.

The rearrangement joins TRBV21-1 to TRBJ1-5. TRBV21-1 corresponds to a pseudogene. The CDR3 runs 17 residues. The CDR3 loop is CASTNSGGFRGNQPQHF. In DNA form, the CDR3 reads TGTGCCAGCACAAATTCGGGGGGGTTTAGGGGCAATCAGCCCCAGCATTTT.